The rows below give T cell receptor beta chains drawn from one sample of a study of blood T cells in healthy people across ages. TCRdb recomputed calls from the 5' RACE reads with MiXCR, one row per CDR3 protein. The table lists hundreds of thousands of distinct CDR3 sequences, roughly 56% of them singletons, with about a quarter in the top ten. The sample was blood. Receptors originate from a middle-aged man in good health. CDR3s include the opening cysteine and the closing phenylalanine or tryptophan. D genes are given only for firm matches. Part of the rows lack a size; the others show once, few, many or a class for expanded clones.

v_gene: TRBV9
j_gene: TRBJ2-1
d_gene: NA
abundance: NA
CDR3aa: CASSVGLDEQFF
CDR3nt: TGTGCCAGCAGCGTCGGGCTCGATGAGCAGTTCTTC

v_gene: TRBV6-2/TRBV6-3
j_gene: TRBJ2-5
d_gene: TRBD2
abundance: few
CDR3aa: CASRIAGYQETQYF
CDR3nt: TGTGCCAGCAGAATAGCGGGGTACCAAGAGACCCAGTACTTC

v_gene: TRBV10-3
j_gene: TRBJ1-4
d_gene: TRBD1
abundance: NA
CDR3aa: CAISEHNRGYEKLFF
CDR3nt: TGTGCCATCAGTGAGCATAACAGGGGATATGAAAAACTGTTTTTT

v_gene: TRBV4-3
j_gene: TRBJ1-2
d_gene: NA
abundance: NA
CDR3aa: CASSQDRGVNYGYTF
CDR3nt: TGCGCCAGCAGCCAAGATCGGGGCGTTAACTATGGCTACACCTTC

v_gene: TRBV5-1
j_gene: TRBJ2-2
d_gene: TRBD1
abundance: once
CDR3aa: CASSLRDRLNTGELFF
CDR3nt: TGCGCCAGCAGCCTCCGGGACAGACTTAACACCGGGGAGCTGTTTTTT

v_gene: TRBV6-2/TRBV6-3
j_gene: TRBJ2-7
d_gene: TRBD2
abundance: NA
CDR3aa: CASRPSGTGEQYF
CDR3nt: TGTGCCAGCAGGCCTAGCGGGACTGGCGAGCAGTACTTC

v_gene: TRBV3-1
j_gene: TRBJ2-1
d_gene: NA
abundance: NA
CDR3aa: CASSPLPGPQNEQFF
CDR3nt: TGTGCCAGCAGCCCCTTACCTGGTCCCCAGAATGAGCAGTTCTTC

v_gene: TRBV4-2
j_gene: TRBJ2-1
d_gene: NA
abundance: NA
CDR3aa: CASSQLTGGPNEQFF
CDR3nt: TGTGCCAGCAGCCAATTGACAGGAGGACCGAATGAGCAGTTCTTC

v_gene: TRBV6-5
j_gene: TRBJ2-7
d_gene: TRBD1
abundance: few
CDR3aa: CASSYYTTGVEQYF
CDR3nt: TGTGCCAGCAGTTACTATACGACAGGGGTCGAGCAGTACTTC

v_gene: TRBV7-2
j_gene: TRBJ1-5
d_gene: NA
abundance: once
CDR3aa: CASNLDISSNQPQHF
CDR3nt: TGTGCCAGCAACTTAGACATCTCTAGCAATCAGCCCCAGCATTTT

v_gene: TRBV20-1
j_gene: TRBJ2-3
d_gene: TRBD2
abundance: NA
CDR3aa: CSGHTAGEGYTQYF
CDR3nt: TGCAGCGGTCACACAGCGGGGGAAGGATATACGCAGTATTTT

v_gene: TRBV24-1
j_gene: TRBJ2-5
d_gene: NA
abundance: NA
CDR3aa: CATSDLRGRDGRETQYF
CDR3nt: TGTGCCACCAGTGATTTGCGCGGCAGGGACGGTAGAGAGACCCAGTACTTC

v_gene: TRBV24-1
j_gene: TRBJ2-1
d_gene: TRBD1
abundance: NA
CDR3aa: CATSETGTGGTEQFF
CDR3nt: TGTGCCACCAGTGAGACCGGGACAGGGGGCACTGAGCAGTTCTTC

v_gene: TRBV5-1
j_gene: TRBJ1-2
d_gene: NA
abundance: NA
CDR3aa: CASKRENYGYTF
CDR3nt: TGCGCCAGCAAAAGGGAGAACTATGGCTACACCTTC

v_gene: TRBV7-4
j_gene: TRBJ2-1
d_gene: TRBD1
abundance: NA
CDR3aa: CASSLGRDRDYNEQFF
CDR3nt: TGTGCCAGCAGCTTAGGCCGGGACAGGGACTACAATGAGCAGTTCTTC

v_gene: TRBV4-2
j_gene: TRBJ2-3
d_gene: NA
abundance: NA
CDR3aa: CASSQGFGSSAADTQYF
CDR3nt: TGTGCCAGCAGCCAAGGGTTTGGTAGTTCAGCCGCAGATACGCAGTATTTT

v_gene: TRBV7-9
j_gene: TRBJ2-1
d_gene: NA
abundance: NA
CDR3aa: CASSPEGGPLNEQFF
CDR3nt: TGTGCCAGCAGCCCGGAGGGGGGGCCTTTAAATGAGCAGTTCTTC

v_gene: TRBV27
j_gene: TRBJ2-7
d_gene: TRBD1
abundance: NA
CDR3aa: CASSLSRDRFNYEQYF
CDR3nt: TGTGCCAGCAGTTTATCCCGGGACAGGTTTAACTACGAGCAGTACTTC

v_gene: TRBV7-2
j_gene: TRBJ2-7
d_gene: NA
abundance: NA
CDR3aa: CASSLLSLGGEQYF
CDR3nt: TGTGCCAGCAGCCTACTTTCGCTAGGCGGCGAGCAGTACTTC

v_gene: TRBV6-2/TRBV6-3
j_gene: TRBJ1-5
d_gene: NA
abundance: NA
CDR3aa: CASSLGTKDQPQHF
CDR3nt: TGTGCCAGCAGTCTAGGCACGAAGGATCAGCCCCAGCATTTT

v_gene: TRBV29-1
j_gene: TRBJ2-7
d_gene: TRBD2
abundance: once
CDR3aa: CSVEGLAGIAYNEQYF
CDR3nt: TGCAGCGTTGAAGGTCTAGCGGGGATAGCCTACAATGAGCAGTACTTC

v_gene: TRBV20-1
j_gene: TRBJ2-7
d_gene: TRBD1
abundance: many
CDR3aa: CSAGQGANSYEQYF
CDR3nt: TGCAGTGCTGGACAGGGAGCTAACTCGTACGAGCAGTACTTC

v_gene: TRBV7-3
j_gene: TRBJ2-3
d_gene: NA
abundance: many
CDR3aa: CASSSRFGTDTQYF
CDR3nt: TGTGCCAGCAGCTCCCGATTTGGCACAGATACGCAGTATTTT

v_gene: TRBV4-3
j_gene: TRBJ2-3
d_gene: NA
abundance: few
CDR3aa: CASSQEGAASTDTQYF
CDR3nt: TGCGCCAGCAGCCAAGAAGGTGCGGCTAGCACAGATACGCAGTATTTT

v_gene: TRBV5-5
j_gene: TRBJ1-5
d_gene: NA
abundance: few
CDR3aa: CASSLGRFYSNQPQHF
CDR3nt: TGTGCCAGCAGCTTGGGGCGGTTTTATAGCAATCAGCCCCAGCATTTT

v_gene: TRBV5-1
j_gene: TRBJ2-3
d_gene: NA
abundance: few
CDR3aa: CASNSGTSKGDTQYF
CDR3nt: TGCGCCAGCAACTCTGGGACTTCTAAGGGAGATACGCAGTATTTT

v_gene: TRBV27
j_gene: TRBJ2-7
d_gene: TRBD1
abundance: few
CDR3aa: CASSYTSTGQAEQYF
CDR3nt: TGTGCCAGCAGTTACACATCGACAGGGCAGGCCGAGCAGTACTTC

v_gene: TRBV9
j_gene: TRBJ2-1
d_gene: NA
abundance: NA
CDR3aa: CASSLRLLRDLSSYNEQFF
CDR3nt: TGTGCCAGCAGCCTAAGGCTCCTCCGGGACTTGAGCTCCTACAATGAGCAGTTCTTC

v_gene: TRBV7-2
j_gene: TRBJ2-1
d_gene: TRBD2
abundance: NA
CDR3aa: CASSLLSGGVNEQFF
CDR3nt: TGTGCCAGTAGCTTACTGAGCGGGGGGGTGAATGAGCAGTTCTTC

v_gene: TRBV7-8
j_gene: TRBJ2-3
d_gene: TRBD1
abundance: NA
CDR3aa: CASSLMTGTGADTQYF
CDR3nt: TGTGCCAGCAGCTTAATGACCGGGACAGGGGCAGATACGCAGTATTTT

v_gene: TRBV12-3/TRBV12-4
j_gene: TRBJ2-1
d_gene: NA
abundance: few
CDR3aa: CASRPNIAGQNEQFF
CDR3nt: TGTGCCAGCAGGCCTAATATAGCGGGACAGAATGAGCAGTTCTTC

v_gene: TRBV13
j_gene: TRBJ2-5
d_gene: NA
abundance: medium-sized
CDR3aa: CASRGAPQETQYF
CDR3nt: TGTGCCAGCCGTGGGGCCCCGCAAGAGACCCAGTACTTC

v_gene: TRBV7-2
j_gene: TRBJ2-7
d_gene: TRBD2
abundance: few
CDR3aa: CASSFRPGTNSYEQYF
CDR3nt: TGTGCCAGCAGCTTTCGTCCAGGGACTAACTCCTACGAGCAGTACTTC

v_gene: TRBV7-6
j_gene: TRBJ2-3
d_gene: TRBD2
abundance: few
CDR3aa: CAIRGGTSGWSDTQYF
CDR3nt: TGTGCCATCCGGGGGGGGACTAGCGGGTGGTCAGATACGCAGTATTTT

v_gene: TRBV7-9
j_gene: TRBJ2-3
d_gene: NA
abundance: few
CDR3aa: CASSQNTQYF
CDR3nt: TGTGCCAGCAGCCAGAATACGCAGTATTTT

v_gene: TRBV5-1
j_gene: TRBJ1-2
d_gene: NA
abundance: NA
CDR3aa: CASSVAWGDYGYTF
CDR3nt: TGCGCCAGCAGCGTGGCTTGGGGGGACTATGGCTACACCTTC

v_gene: TRBV20-1
j_gene: TRBJ2-7
d_gene: TRBD2
abundance: NA
CDR3aa: CSASSGGRATYEQYF
CDR3nt: TGCAGTGCTAGTAGTGGCGGGAGGGCGACCTACGAGCAGTACTTC